A selection of T cell receptor beta chains follows, all from one sample in a study of vaccination and CD4 T cells after COVID-19. TCRdb called the PCR reads again in MiXCR, with one record for every CDR3 protein. The table shows more than 14,000 distinct CDR3 sequences, with 48% occurring only once. Antigens of these TCRs are unknown. The sequenced material came from CD4+ T cells from blood, cultured in vitro. All receptors derive from a human donor who had recovered from COVID-19. Both conserved end residues are part of each CDR3.

J gene	V gene	CDR3 protein
TRBJ1-2	TRBV23-1	CASSQSTAGGNYGYTF
TRBJ2-1	TRBV11-1	CAIPGQGGEQFF
TRBJ1-6	TRBV19	CASRLGAGGNSPLHF
TRBJ2-3	TRBV27	CASSTQGGFYF
TRBJ2-7	TRBV20-1	CSARDRSYEQYF
TRBJ2-5	TRBV29-1	CSILAGETQYF
TRBJ2-3	TRBV19	CASSSPGLAATDTQYF
TRBJ1-3	TRBV28	CASSSTGRSGNTIYF
TRBJ1-1	TRBV6-2/TRBV6-3	CASSKRAGTEAFF
TRBJ1-3	TRBV2	CASSEVSGNTIYF
TRBJ1-6	TRBV28	CASSLRQLYNSPLHF
TRBJ2-2	TRBV7-9	CASSFGLTGELFF
TRBJ2-6	TRBV12-3/TRBV12-4	CASSLGGTGVSGANVLTF